These 14 T cell receptor beta chains came from one sample sequenced in a study of shared clonotypes between healthy human individuals. Generated by immunoSEQ multiplex PCR, the TCRdb table keeps only in-frame clones and is missing some. Of 1,100,000 or so clones in the sample, about 80% are singletons; the top ten hold around 0.47%. The sequenced material came from memory CD4+ T cells from PBMCs. Subset meaning: CD45RA-negative fraction. The receptors come from a man aged 18-30 years in good health. Some clones in this sample may be carry-over from other donors' samples.

With regard to this clone: The sample holds other DNA sequences that translate to the same CDR3. The gene calls are TRBV6-1 and TRBJ1-2, with 7 bases that match TRBD1. This CDR3 is built from 13 residues. V was pared by 2 bases and J by 3 bases, with 0 bases of the junction left unmatched. Germline CDR1 MNHNS, CDR2 SASEGT. CDR3 bases: TGTGCCAGCAGTGAACAGGGGGACTATGGCTACACCTTC. This translates into CASSEQGDYGYTF.

The chain is built from TRBV5-4 and TRBJ2-3; D may match TRBD1 or TRBD2 (6 bases each). CDR3 length: 13 residues. Germline CDR1 reads SGHNT; CDR2 reads YYREEE (reference sequence). Trimming left V 3 bases short and J 6 bases short, with 11 bases between. The CDR3 loop reads CASSSPGADTQYF. CDR3 DNA: TGTGCCAGCAGCTCCCCGGGGGCCGATACGCAGTATTTT.

This clone appeared a few times. This chain links TRBV5-1 with TRBJ1-1; TRBD1 aligns across 9 bases. This CDR3 contains 14 residues. Per germline, CDR1 SGHRS and CDR2 YFSETQ. Trimming cost V 0 bases and J 5 bases; bases outside gene matches: 2. In nucleotides, the CDR3 is TGCGCCAGCAGCTTGGGGGACAGGGAAACTGAAGCTTTCTTT. Translation: CASSLGDRETEAFF.

The CDR3 sequence is CSVEGLSGMNTEAFF. The DNA of the CDR3 is TGCAGCGTTGAAGGCTTATCGGGGATGAACACTGAAGCTTTCTTT. This chain links TRBV29-1 with TRBJ1-1; D unresolved. The CDR3 loop spans 15 amino acids. Trimming left V 1 base short and J 0 bases short, with 12 bases between. The germline gives CDR1 SQVTM, CDR2 ANQGSEA.

The V gene is TRBV5-1, the J gene TRBJ2-7; 12 bases align to TRBD1. Germline V gives CDR1 SGHRS, CDR2 YFSETQ. Unmatched junction bases numbered 7, after V lost 4 bases and J lost 5 bases. CDR3 length: 15 amino acids. The CDR3 here is CASSHSGTGGDEQYF. The CDR3 nucleotides are TGCGCCAGCAGCCACTCCGGGACAGGGGGCGACGAGCAGTACTTC.

The gene calls are TRBV4-1 and TRBJ2-1; D is tentatively TRBD1 or TRBD2 (7 bases each). The CDR3 is made up of 17 amino acids. CDR1 is MGHRA, CDR2 YSYEKL, per germline. Trimming stripped 1 base from V and 11 bases from J, with 24 bases between. The CDR3 DNA reads TGCGCCAGCAGCCAAGTTAGGGAGGGGGCAGGAGAAGTGAAGCAGTTCTTC. Amino acids: CASSQVREGAGEVKQFF.

The rearrangement joins TRBV11-3 to TRBJ2-7; D is ambiguous. The germline V gene encodes CDR1 SGHNT and CDR2 YENEEA. V was trimmed by 0 bases and J by 7 bases, leaving 7 bases between them. The CDR3 extends over 12 amino acids. The CDR3 DNA reads TGTGCCAGCAGCTTAGATGGAGCAGAGCAGTACTTC. Protein: CASSLDGAEQYF.

The chain is built from TRBV27 and TRBJ2-1; D perhaps matches TRBD1 (5 bases). From germline, CDR1 is MNHEY and CDR2 SMNVEV (reference sequence). Between the trimmed V and J ends, which lost 1 base and 0 bases, there was a span of 13 bases. The CDR3 totals 17 residues. The CDR3 DNA reads as TGTGCCAGCAGTTTATGGGCAGGGCCAAGCTCCTACAATGAGCAGTTCTTC. It is translated as CASSLWAGPSSYNEQFF.

The chain joins TRBV11-2 to TRBJ2-1; D gene uncertain. Germline V lookup: CDR1 SGHAT, CDR2 FQNNGV. Trimming pared 0 bases from V and 0 bases from J, leaving 9 bases between. The CDR3 has 16 amino acids. CDR3 residues: CASSLDPPNSYNEQFF. As DNA, the CDR3 is TGTGCCAGCAGCTTAGATCCCCCCAACTCCTACAATGAGCAGTTCTTC.

This clone was seen more than once but under ten times. The chain links TRBV7-8 to TRBJ1-2, with a weak D call TRBD1 (6 bases). The CDR3 runs 13 residues. V was clipped by 5 bases and J by 6 bases, with 13 bases between them. CDR1 SGHVS and CDR2 FQNEAQ come from the germline V gene. The CDR3 DNA is TGTGCCAGCAGCCCGATGGGGGCGAATGGCTACACCTTC. This translates into CASSPMGANGYTF.

V and J are TRBV4-2 and TRBJ2-7; D might be TRBD1 or TRBD2, each matching 5 bases. The CDR3 has 15 residues. CDR1 LGHNA and CDR2 YNFKEQ come from the germline V gene. V lost 3 bases, J lost 1 base, and 13 bases lay in between. The CDR3 DNA is TGTGCCAGCAGCCACGGGGACCCTGAGTCCTACGAGCAGTACTTC. This codes for CASSHGDPESYEQYF.

This clone has more than one count but fewer than ten. The rearrangement links TRBV6-6 to TRBJ2-1; 7 nucleotides agree with TRBD1. The germline V gene has CDR1 MNHNY and CDR2 SVGAGI (reference sequence). J was trimmed by 0 bases and V by 11 bases; bases with no gene match: 10. This CDR3 region has 15 residues. The CDR3 sequence is CAHRGGLSSYNEQFF. The CDR3 DNA reads as TGTGCCCACCGAGGGGGCTTAAGCTCCTACAATGAGCAGTTCTTC.

The rearrangement joins TRBV7-2 to TRBJ2-1, with D unclear. CDR1 is SGHTA, CDR2 FQGNSA, per germline. Trimming removed 8 bases at V and 0 bases at J, with 14 bases between. There are 15 residues in the CDR3. As DNA, the CDR3 is TGTGCCAGCGGACGCTCGGGTTTCTCCTACAATGAGCAGTTCTTC. Its translation: CASGRSGFSYNEQFF.

This sequence joins TRBV18 and TRBJ2-1, with TRBD2 identical over 13 bases. The germline V gene encodes CDR1 KGHSH and CDR2 LQKENI. This CDR3 comprises 15 residues. Trimming removed 6 bases from V and 9 bases from J; junction bases left unmatched: 8. The CDR3: CASSQGLAGAAEQFF. CDR3 coding DNA: TGTGCCAGCTCCCAAGGACTAGCGGGAGCGGCTGAGCAGTTCTTC.